A selection of T cell receptor beta chains follows, all from one sample in a study of yellow fever vaccine responses in identical twins. From the RT-PCR reads, TCRdb called clonotypes with MiXCR, one entry per CDR3 protein. The sample contains tens of thousands of distinct CDR3 sequences, 77% of which appear only once. The specimen was T cells from blood (PBMCs), unsorted or a sorted subset (not recorded which), collected before or after yellow fever vaccination (not recorded which). These receptors all stem from a woman between 18 and 30 years old who received the yellow fever vaccine. Each CDR3 is given with its conserved first and last residue. The order of the fields is J gene, V gene, D gene, clone size, CDR3 protein, CDR3 DNA. The D gene is left open where the match is weak. Not every row has a clone size; where given, it reads once, few, many or a size class.

>TRBJ1-3|TRBV7-6|NA|once
CASSRHLGNTIYF
TGTGCCAGCAGCCGCCATCTTGGAAACACCATATATTTT
>TRBJ1-5|TRBV29-1|NA|NA
CSVESGIGGQPQHF
TGCAGCGTTGAAAGCGGAATCGGCGGTCAGCCCCAGCATTTT
>TRBJ1-1|TRBV5-1|NA|NA
CASSFLEDRVNTEAFF
TGCGCCAGCAGCTTCTTAGAGGACAGAGTGAACACTGAAGCTTTCTTT
>TRBJ2-1|TRBV5-4|TRBD1|NA
CASRDRVFNEQFF
TGTGCCAGCAGAGACAGGGTTTTCAATGAGCAGTTCTTC
>TRBJ1-2|TRBV24-1|NA|NA
CATSPGSANYGYTF
TGTGCCACCAGTCCGGGTAGCGCTAACTATGGCTACACCTTC
>TRBJ2-7|TRBV11-3|NA|NA
CASSAGPIEQYF
TGTGCCAGCAGCGCGGGACCTATCGAGCAGTACTTC
>TRBJ1-1|TRBV23-1|TRBD1|NA
CASNTDRGVVVRTEAFF
TGCGCCAGCAATACTGACAGGGGTGTGGTGGTACGGACTGAAGCTTTCTTT
>TRBJ2-7|TRBV12-3/TRBV12-4|TRBD2|NA
CASSLRRTSGSPFYEQYF
TGTGCCAGCAGTTTAAGGCGGACTAGCGGGAGCCCCTTTTACGAGCAGTACTTC
>TRBJ2-2|TRBV5-5|NA|NA
CASSKLAASSNTGELFF
TGTGCCAGCAGCAAGTTAGCGGCGAGCTCGAACACCGGGGAGCTGTTTTTT
>TRBJ2-3|TRBV4-1|NA|NA
CASSQAYTQYF
TGCGCCAGCAGCCAAGCATATACGCAGTATTTT
>TRBJ1-2|TRBV5-1|NA|NA
CASSSWDKGYTF
TGCGCCAGCAGCTCCTGGGATAAGGGCTACACCTTC
>TRBJ2-3|TRBV20-1|NA|NA
CSARPVVGTDTQYF
TGCAGTGCTAGGCCCGTAGTCGGCACAGATACGCAGTATTTT
>TRBJ1-6|TRBV4-2|NA|NA
CASSQEGRDNSPLHF
TGTGCCAGCAGCCAAGAGGGCAGGGACAATTCACCCCTCCACTTT
>TRBJ1-1|TRBV29-1|TRBD1|NA
CSVGRDSRNTEAFF
TGCAGCGTTGGCAGGGACAGCCGAAACACTGAAGCTTTCTTT
>TRBJ1-4|TRBV15|NA|NA
CATSTIQGNNEKLFF
TGTGCCACCAGCACAATACAGGGAAACAATGAAAAACTGTTTTTT